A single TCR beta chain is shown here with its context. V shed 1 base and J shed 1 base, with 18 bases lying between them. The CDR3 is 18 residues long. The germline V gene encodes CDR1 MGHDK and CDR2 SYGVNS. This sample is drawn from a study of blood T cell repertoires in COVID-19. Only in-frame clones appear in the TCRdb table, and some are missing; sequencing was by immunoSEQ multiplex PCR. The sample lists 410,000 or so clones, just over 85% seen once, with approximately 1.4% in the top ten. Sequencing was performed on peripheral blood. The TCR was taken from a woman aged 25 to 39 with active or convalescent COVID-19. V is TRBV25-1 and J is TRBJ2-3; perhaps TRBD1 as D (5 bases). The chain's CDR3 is CASSESLGHRRGTDTQYF. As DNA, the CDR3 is TGTGCCAGCAGTGAATCTTTAGGACATCGACGTGGCACAGATACGCAGTATTTT.